Each of the 24 T cell receptor beta chains below was sequenced from the same sample in a study of T cell responses to AZD1222 COVID-19 vaccine. Assay: immunoSEQ multiplex PCR; the TCRdb copy retains only in-frame clones and omits some. The sample holds about 260,000 clones, 90% to 95% seen once. The starting material was peripheral blood, obtained on day 0 of AZD1222 vaccination. These TCRs come from an adult in good health.

This clone appeared a single time. The V gene is TRBV9, the J gene TRBJ2-7, with a possible D match to TRBD1 (5 bases). This CDR3 comprises 14 residues. Between the trimmed V and J ends, which lost 4 bases and 2 bases, there was a span of 13 bases. Germline V gene lookup returns CDR1 SGDLS and CDR2 YYNGEE. CDR3 protein: CASSRNRQPYEQYF. CDR3 nucleotides: TGTGCCAGCAGCCGGAACAGGCAACCCTACGAGCAGTACTTC. The whole variable domain, remainder taken from reference TRBV9 and TRBJ2-7, is DSGVTQTPKHLITATGQRVTLRCSPRSGDLSVYWYQQSLDQGLQFLIQYYNGEERAKGNILERFSAQQFPDLHSELNLSSLELGDSALYFCASSRNRQPYEQYFGPGTRLTVT.

This sequence joins TRBV5-1 and TRBJ1-6, with 9 nucleotides matching TRBD1. Germline values: CDR1 SGHRS, CDR2 YFSETQ. CDR3 length equals 14 residues. Trimming cost V 4 bases and J 7 bases; bases outside gene matches: 3. CDR3 loop: CASSPGTGNSPLHF. The CDR3 DNA reads as TGCGCCAGCAGCCCCGGGACAGGGAATTCACCCCTCCACTTT.

The rearrangement uses TRBV18 and TRBJ2-7; 7 bases agree with TRBD1. CDR1 KGHSH and CDR2 LQKENI come from the germline V gene. V shed 6 bases and J 3 bases; nucleotides not matched to a gene: 14. CDR3 size: 16 residues. Here the CDR3 DNA reads TGTGCCAGCTCCCCTATAAAGAAGGCAGGGGGCTACGAGCAGTACTTC. Translating gives CASSPIKKAGGYEQYF.

This chain joins TRBV4-1 and TRBJ2-7, with D perhaps matching TRBD2 (7 bases). Germline lookup yields CDR1 MGHRA and CDR2 YSYEKL. V lost 0 bases to trimming and J lost 2 bases, with 23 bases between them. CDR3 length equals 19 residues. The CDR3 DNA is TGCGCCAGCAGCCAAGAAAGGGGGTTAGGTTGGCGGGAGACCTACGAGCAGTACTTC. This codes for CASSQERGLGWRETYEQYF.

The genes are TRBV5-1 and TRBJ1-1; D unresolved. This CDR3 comprises 15 residues. V was pared by 4 bases and J by 9 bases, with 22 bases between. CDR1 SGHRS and CDR2 YFSETQ come from the germline V gene. CDR3 region: CASSTPEIPPSQAFF. The CDR3 DNA follows: TGCGCCAGCAGCACGCCGGAGATCCCCCCATCTCAAGCTTTCTTT.

Of note for this clone: In the same sample, other DNA sequences code for this CDR3. The chain is built from TRBV9 and TRBJ2-2; D possibly corresponds to TRBD1 (6 bases). Trimming shortened V by 0 bases and J by 5 bases, and 11 bases separated the two germline ends. Germline lookup yields CDR1 SGDLS and CDR2 YYNGEE. This CDR3 comprises 15 residues. The CDR3: CASSVGQGTTGELFF. The CDR3 DNA sequence: TGTGCCAGCAGCGTAGGGCAGGGGACGACCGGGGAGCTGTTTTTT.

V gene TRBV7-2 combines with J gene TRBJ2-3; 13 bases line up with TRBD2. V lost 4 bases, J lost 5 bases, and 6 bases stayed unmatched. This CDR3 region has 16 residues. The V gene's germline CDR1 is SGHTA and CDR2 FQGNSA. This CDR3 reads CASSSQLAGGLDTQYF. CDR3 DNA sequence: TGTGCCAGCAGCTCCCAACTAGCGGGAGGGCTAGATACGCAGTATTTT. Full variable domain (outside the CDR3, taken from reference TRBV7-2 and TRBJ2-3): GAGVSQSPSNKVTEKGKDVELRCDPISGHTALYWYRQSLGQGLEFLIYFQGNSAPDKSGLPSDRFSAERTGGSVSTLTIQRTQQEDSAVYLCASSSQLAGGLDTQYFGPGTRLTVL.

The chain has TRBV30 and TRBJ2-7; TRBD2 matches at 9 bases. The V gene's germline CDR1 is GTSNPN and CDR2 SVGIG (reference sequence). Trimming at V came to 1 base and at J to 7 bases, leaving 5 bases not matched to a gene. The CDR3 sequence is 13 residues long. The CDR3 region has the DNA TGTGCCTGGAGTGCGGGACTAGCTGGGGAGCAGTACTTC. As protein: CAWSAGLAGEQYF.

The chain recombines TRBV7-9 with TRBJ2-1; D not resolved. CDR3 length: 13 residues. Germline CDR1 SEHNR, CDR2 FQNEAQ (reference sequence). V dropped 2 bases and J dropped 8 bases, with 10 bases sitting between them. CDR3 protein: CASSLFGPDEQFF. The CDR3 bases are TGTGCCAGCAGCTTATTCGGGCCCGATGAGCAGTTCTTC.

V is TRBV19 and J is TRBJ1-5, with TRBD1 matching 8 bases. Germline V lookup: CDR1 LNHDA, CDR2 SQIVND (reference sequence). The CDR3 has 15 amino acids. The V and J ends lost 5 bases and 11 bases, in that order; junction bases with no gene match: 14. DNA of the CDR3: TGTGCCAGTAGTCCCCCAGGGGGCCGTGGGGGAGCCCAGCATTTT. The encoded protein is CASSPPGGRGGAQHF.

The chain couples TRBV2 to TRBJ2-2; 10 bases agree with TRBD2. From germline, CDR1 is SNHLY and CDR2 FYNNEI. The CDR3 contains 14 residues. V dropped 7 bases and J dropped 7; count of bases not matched to a gene: 6. The CDR3, as DNA: TGTGCCAGCAACAGCGGGGGGGCCGTCGGGGAGCTGTTTTTT. It encodes CASNSGGAVGELFF.

The CDR3 loop reads CASSQDRASGSETQYF. In DNA form, the CDR3 reads TGTGCCAGCAGCCAAGATCGGGCTAGCGGGAGTGAGACCCAGTACTTC. The gene calls are TRBV4-2 and TRBJ2-5, with 10 bases that match TRBD2. Per the germline V gene, CDR1 is LGHNA and CDR2 is YNFKEQ. Germline trimming cut 0 bases from V and 5 bases from J; bases unmatched to any gene: 6. The CDR3 extends over 16 amino acids.

V gene TRBV9 combines with J gene TRBJ2-1; D remains unclear. Germline V gives CDR1 SGDLS, CDR2 YYNGEE. Between the trimmed V and J ends, which lost 4 bases and 3 bases, there was a span of 11 bases. The CDR3 is made up of 14 amino acids. The CDR3 DNA reads TGTGCCAGCAGCATCGGACCAAACTACAATGAGCAGTTCTTC. As protein: CASSIGPNYNEQFF.

The chain joins TRBV7-9 to TRBJ2-5; D tentatively fits TRBD1 or TRBD2 (7 bases each). The CDR3 totals 14 residues. Trimming took 7 bases from V and 5 from J, leaving 17 bases between them. From germline, CDR1 is SEHNR and CDR2 FQNEAQ (reference sequence). DNA of the CDR3: TGTGCCAGCACCCAGGGGGGGCCCGGGGAGACCCAGTACTTC. Amino acid sequence: CASTQGGPGETQYF.

The V call is TRBV30, the J call TRBJ1-5; possibly TRBD1 for D (6 bases). Germline CDR1 and CDR2: GTSNPN and SVGIG (reference sequence). The CDR3 sequence is 14 residues long. V shed 0 bases and J shed 5 bases, with 11 bases lying between them. The CDR3 bases are TGTGCCTGGAGTGTTGGAGGGGGAGATCAGCCCCAGCATTTT. The encoded protein is CAWSVGGGDQPQHF.

Here the CDR3 reads CASSDVHLNTEAFF. The CDR3 DNA is TGTGCCAGCAGTGACGTACACCTGAACACTGAAGCTTTCTTT. The rearrangement links TRBV6-1 to TRBJ1-1, with unresolved D. The CDR3 loop spans 14 amino acids. CDR1 is MNHNS, CDR2 SASEGT, per germline. The V end lost 3 bases, the J end lost 0 bases, and 8 bases lay between the germline ends.

The chain uses TRBV10-3 and TRBJ2-3, with D perhaps TRBD1 (6 bases). This CDR3 region has 16 residues. Germline assignment: CDR1 ENHRY and CDR2 SYGVKD. Deletions cut 5 bases from V and 0 bases from J, with 15 bases between. The CDR3 bases are TGTGCCATCAGTACCGTGGGGGCAGCTAGCACAGATACGCAGTATTTT. Protein: CAISTVGAASTDTQYF.

This chain links TRBV30 with TRBJ2-1; 8 positions match TRBD2. In germline, CDR1 is GTSNPN, CDR2 SVGIG (reference sequence). The CDR3 runs 14 residues. V lost 8 bases, J lost 1 base, and 7 bases stayed unmatched. For the CDR3, the DNA is TGTGCCCGGACTCGGGGGGGATCCTACAATGAGCAGTTCTTC. Protein: CARTRGGSYNEQFF.

The chain combines TRBV27 with TRBJ1-5; D gene uncertain. This CDR3 is built from 14 residues. Trimming removed 2 bases at V and 0 bases at J, with 5 bases between. The V gene's germline CDR1 is MNHEY and CDR2 SMNVEV (reference sequence). CDR3 residues: CASSLGLSNQPQHF. The CDR3 DNA sequence: TGTGCCAGCAGTTTAGGACTTAGCAATCAGCCCCAGCATTTT.

V and J are TRBV5-6 and TRBJ1-1; D might be TRBD1 (5 bases). The ends were cut back, 2 bases at V and 1 base at J, with 9 bases in the middle. CDR1 is SGHDT and CDR2 is YYEEEE in the germline V gene. There are 14 residues in the CDR3. The CDR3 sequence: CASSLGTSNTEAFF. DNA of the CDR3: TGTGCCAGCAGCTTAGGGACGTCGAACACTGAAGCTTTCTTT.

This chain links TRBV19 with TRBJ1-2, with 7 bases matching TRBD1. The CDR3 spans 15 residues. Germline trimming cut 4 bases from V and 0 bases from J; bases unmatched to any gene: 5. Germline CDR1 LNHDA, CDR2 SQIVND (reference sequence). The CDR3 protein is CASSKLDRTNYGYTF. The CDR3, as DNA: TGTGCCAGTAGTAAATTGGACAGGACTAACTATGGCTACACCTTC.

The chain is built from TRBV5-1 and TRBJ2-7; D possibly corresponds to TRBD1 (7 bases). V shed 3 bases and J shed 2 bases, with 12 bases lying between them. CDR3 length: 14 residues. The germline V gene has CDR1 SGHRS and CDR2 YFSETQ. CDR3 residues: CASSSGDSTYEQYF. DNA of the CDR3: TGCGCCAGCAGCTCGGGGGACAGTACCTACGAGCAGTACTTC.

The V gene is TRBV19, the J gene TRBJ1-2, with 7 bases fitting TRBD1. Germline V CDR1 and CDR2: LNHDA, SQIVND (reference sequence). The junction had 10 bases not matched to a gene; V was cut back by 5 bases and J by 4 bases. The CDR3 is 15 residues long. The CDR3 is CASSAPGQRIYGYTF. Written as DNA, the CDR3 is TGTGCCAGTAGTGCCCCGGGACAGCGAATCTATGGCTACACCTTC.

The chain carries TRBV19 and TRBJ1-5, with unresolved D. Trimming cost V 1 base and J 4 bases, with 11 bases left between them. This CDR3 has 15 residues. Germline V gene data show CDR1 as LNHDA and CDR2 as SQIVND (reference sequence). As DNA, the CDR3 is TGTGCCAGTAGTATAGGCCCGGGATTAAATCAGCCCCAGCATTTT. Translating gives CASSIGPGLNQPQHF.